This T cell receptor (beta chain) was identified in a study of blood T cell repertoires in COVID-19. The CDR3 length is 15 residues. Looked up from germline, CDR1 is MDHEN and CDR2 is SYDVKM. The J segment lost 3 bases and the V segment lost 2 bases, leaving 6 bases of the junction unmatched. Clones were read by immunoSEQ multiplex PCR, and TCRdb kept only the in-frame ones, dropping some. The sample has about 430,000 clones, approximately 91% seen once; the top ten hold 1.4% to 1.5%. The chain is built from TRBV28 and TRBJ2-5, with 7 nucleotides matching TRBD2. The sequence was obtained from a woman between 18 and 29 years old who had been exposed to COVID-19. Material: PBMCs or T cells enriched from blood (not recorded which). The CDR3 region is CASSLVTSREETQYF. In nucleotides, the CDR3 is TGTGCCAGCAGTTTAGTGACTAGCCGGGAAGAGACCCAGTACTTC.